Below, 12 T cell receptor beta chains from the same sample are listed, as sequenced in a study of shared clonotypes between healthy human individuals. TCRdb's table, derived via immunoSEQ multiplex PCR, lists solely in-frame clones and lacks some. This table has 760,000 or so clones, 90% to 97% appearing once. Naive CD8 cells, CD45RO-negative and positively selected for CCR7, excluded terminally differentiated effector memory CD45RA+ cells. The sequenced sample consisted of naive CD8+ T cells sorted from blood. These receptor sequences come from a young man in good health.

The rearrangement uses TRBV5-8 and TRBJ2-7; 11 bases match TRBD2. Per germline, CDR1 SGHTS and CDR2 YDEGEE. The length of the CDR3 is 15 residues. Trimming removed 5 bases from V and 2 bases from J; junction bases left unmatched: 6. CDR3 coding DNA: TGTGCCAGCAGTGACCCGACTAGCGGGACCTACGAGCAGTACTTC. Amino acids: CASSDPTSGTYEQYF.

The CDR3 is CASRDSQDQPQHF. CDR3 coding DNA: TGTGCCAGCCGGGACAGTCAAGATCAGCCCCAGCATTTT. V usage is TRBV10-3 and J usage is TRBJ1-5; 7 positions agree with TRBD1. Germline CDR1 reads ENHRY; CDR2 reads SYGVKD. Trimming removed 10 bases from V and 5 bases from J; junction bases left unmatched: 8. The CDR3 contains 13 residues.

V usage is TRBV7-9 and J usage is TRBJ2-3, with D possibly being TRBD2 (6 bases). The CDR3 is made up of 13 amino acids. The germline V gene has CDR1 SEHNR and CDR2 FQNEAQ (reference sequence). V lost 1 base, J lost 12 bases, and 14 bases lay in between. CDR3 DNA sequence: TGTGCCAGCAGCTTAGGGTGGGAGGTCTTACAGTATTTT. It translates to CASSLGWEVLQYF.

Written as DNA, the CDR3 is TGCGCCAGCAGCCAAGATCGACGCTATGGCTACACCTTC. This sequence encodes CASSQDRRYGYTF. V usage is TRBV4-3 and J usage is TRBJ1-2; no clear D. V gave up 0 bases and J gave up 4 bases, with 6 bases separating them. There are 13 residues in the CDR3. The germline CDR1 and CDR2 sequences are LGHNA and YSLEER.

The chain uses TRBV7-9 and TRBJ2-1, with D possibly matching TRBD2 (6 bases). CDR3 length equals 13 residues. Between the trimmed V and J ends, which lost 7 bases and 12 bases, there was a span of 19 bases. Germline V gives CDR1 SEHNR, CDR2 FQNEAQ (reference sequence). CDR3 bases: TGTGCCAGCACCTGGGTTGGGGAGGTGGGGCAGTTCTTC. This codes for CASTWVGEVGQFF.

The genes are TRBV4-1 and TRBJ2-7; 8 bases fit TRBD2. Trimming removed 2 bases from V and 5 bases from J; junction bases left unmatched: 14. The CDR3 is made up of 17 amino acids. Germline V gene data show CDR1 as MGHRA and CDR2 as YSYEKL. The CDR3 loop is CASSQWAGGMGSDEQYF. CDR3 nucleotides: TGCGCCAGCAGCCAATGGGCGGGAGGCATGGGTTCCGACGAGCAGTACTTC.

This clone was seen a single time. The chain recombines TRBV5-3 with TRBJ1-1; D is unclear. TRBV5-3 is filed as an ORF, its function uncertain. This CDR3 is built from 17 residues. V lost 1 base and J lost 0, with 16 bases in between. This chain's CDR3 is CARSLNDSDGMNTEAFF. CDR3 DNA: TGTGCCAGAAGCTTGAACGATTCGGACGGGATGAACACTGAAGCTTTCTTT.

The rearrangement links TRBV15 to TRBJ2-3, with 8 bases that match TRBD2. J lost 3 bases, V lost 0 bases, and 14 bases had no gene match. This CDR3 has 19 amino acids. Germline CDR1 reads LNHNV; CDR2 reads YYDKDF (reference sequence). CDR3: CATSRDLPLSREGTDTQYF. The CDR3 DNA follows: TGTGCCACCAGCAGAGACCTACCCCTTTCCCGGGAGGGGACAGATACGCAGTATTTT.

V and J are TRBV7-6 and TRBJ2-7; D is possibly TRBD1 or TRBD2 (5 bases each). Germline loops: CDR1 SGHVS, CDR2 FNYEAQ. CDR3 length: 14 amino acids. The germline V and J ends were trimmed by 4 bases and 6 bases, with 16 bases remaining between them. The CDR3 coding sequence is TGTGCCAGCAGCTCTCCGGGACCGGGGTTCGAGCAGTACTTC. Translation: CASSSPGPGFEQYF.

The rearrangement uses TRBV11-2 and TRBJ2-2, with 7 positions matching TRBD2. From germline, CDR1 is SGHAT and CDR2 FQNNGV. After removal of 5 bases from V and 0 bases from J, the junction contained 3 bases not matched to a gene. The CDR3 consists of 15 residues. The CDR3 region is CASSVAGANTGELFF. CDR3 in DNA: TGTGCCAGCAGCGTAGCGGGCGCGAACACCGGGGAGCTGTTTTTT.

The CDR3 DNA reads as TGCAGCGTTTCCGATAATTCTGGGGCCAACGTCCTGACTTTC. Protein sequence: CSVSDNSGANVLTF. J is TRBJ2-6 and V is TRBV29-1, with D uncertain. CDR3 length: 14 amino acids. The ends were cut back, 5 bases at V and 1 base at J, with 9 bases in the middle. Germline CDR1 and CDR2: SQVTM and ANQGSEA.

Points on this clone: Other DNA sequences within the sample encode an identical CDR3. The chain couples TRBV7-9 to TRBJ2-7; TRBD2 aligns across 13 bases. J was trimmed by 2 bases and V by 4 bases; bases with no gene match: 2. The CDR3 totals 15 residues. Germline CDR1 is SEHNR and CDR2 is FQNEAQ (reference sequence). Written as DNA, the CDR3 is TGTGCCAGCAGCTCACTAGCGGGAGGGCCCTACGAGCAGTACTTC. This codes for CASSSLAGGPYEQYF.